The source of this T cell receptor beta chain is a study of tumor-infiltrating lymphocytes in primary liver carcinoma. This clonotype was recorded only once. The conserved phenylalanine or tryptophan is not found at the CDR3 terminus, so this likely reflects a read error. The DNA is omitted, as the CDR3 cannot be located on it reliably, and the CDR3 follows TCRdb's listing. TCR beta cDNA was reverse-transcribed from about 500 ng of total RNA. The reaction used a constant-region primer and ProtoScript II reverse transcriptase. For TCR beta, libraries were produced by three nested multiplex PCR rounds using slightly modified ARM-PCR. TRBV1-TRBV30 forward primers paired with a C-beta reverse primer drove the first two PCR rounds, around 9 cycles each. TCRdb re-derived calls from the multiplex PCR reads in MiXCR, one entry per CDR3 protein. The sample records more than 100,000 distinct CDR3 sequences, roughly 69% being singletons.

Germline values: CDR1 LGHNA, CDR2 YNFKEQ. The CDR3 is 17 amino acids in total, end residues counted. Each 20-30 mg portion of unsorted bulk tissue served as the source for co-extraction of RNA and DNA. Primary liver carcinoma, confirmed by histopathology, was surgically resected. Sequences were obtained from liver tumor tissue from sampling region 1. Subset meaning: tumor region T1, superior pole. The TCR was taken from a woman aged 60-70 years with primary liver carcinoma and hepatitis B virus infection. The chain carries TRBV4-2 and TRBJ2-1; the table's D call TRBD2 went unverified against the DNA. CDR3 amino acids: CASSQAVFSGSGDEQLI.